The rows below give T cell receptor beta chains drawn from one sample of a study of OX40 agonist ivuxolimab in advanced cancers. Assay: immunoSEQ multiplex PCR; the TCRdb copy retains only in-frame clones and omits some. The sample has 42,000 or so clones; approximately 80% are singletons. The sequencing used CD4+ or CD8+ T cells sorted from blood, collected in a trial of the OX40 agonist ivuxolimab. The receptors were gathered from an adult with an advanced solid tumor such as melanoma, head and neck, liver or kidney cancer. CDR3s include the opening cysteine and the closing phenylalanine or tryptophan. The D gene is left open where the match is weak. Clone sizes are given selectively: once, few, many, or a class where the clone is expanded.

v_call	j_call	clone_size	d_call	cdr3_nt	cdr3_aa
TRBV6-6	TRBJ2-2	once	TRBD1	TGTGCCAGCCGGGACAGGGACACCGGGGAGCTGTTTTTT	CASRDRDTGELFF
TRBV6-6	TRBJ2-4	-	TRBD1	TGTGCCACTGTGGGACAGCCCAAAAACATTCAGTACTTC	CATVGQPKNIQYF
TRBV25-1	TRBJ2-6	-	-	TGTGCCAGCAGTGGCGACAGCTCCTTCTCTGGGGCCAACGTCCTGACTTTC	CASSGDSSFSGANVLTF
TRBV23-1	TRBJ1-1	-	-	TGCGCCAGCAGTCGAAAACGACAACGTCGGCTGAACACTGAAGCTTTCTTT	CASSRKRQRRLNTEAFF
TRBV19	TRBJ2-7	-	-	TGTGCCAGTAGTATAATGGCGGGGGCAGGCTCCTACGAGCAGTACTTC	CASSIMAGAGSYEQYF
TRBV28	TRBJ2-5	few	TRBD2	TGTGCCAGCAGCCTTCGACTAGCGGGGGAACAAGAGACCCAGTACTTC	CASSLRLAGEQETQYF
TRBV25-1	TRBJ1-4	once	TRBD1	TGTGCCACCAGACAGGGGGGGGGAGAAAAACTGTTTTTT	CATRQGGGEKLFF
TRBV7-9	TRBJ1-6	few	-	TGTGCCAGCAGCCCCACCCCCTTTGGACTTGATAATTCACCCCTCCACTTT	CASSPTPFGLDNSPLHF
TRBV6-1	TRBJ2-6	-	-	TGTGCCAGCAGTGATGTTTTAGCAGGCACCTCTGGGGCCAACGTCCTGACTTTC	CASSDVLAGTSGANVLTF
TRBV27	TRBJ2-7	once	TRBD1	TGTGCCAGCAGTTTAATTAAACAGGGGGGTTCCTACGAGCAGTACTTC	CASSLIKQGGSYEQYF
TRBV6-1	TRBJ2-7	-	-	TGTGCCAGCGGACCAGTGGGGTACCACGAGCAGTACTTC	CASGPVGYHEQYF
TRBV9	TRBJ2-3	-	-	TGTGCCAGCAGCGTAGGAGGTGGAGGAGATACGCAGTATTTT	CASSVGGGGDTQYF
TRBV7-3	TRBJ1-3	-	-	TGTGCCAGCAGCTTAGACATCTCCGGAAACACCATATATTTT	CASSLDISGNTIYF
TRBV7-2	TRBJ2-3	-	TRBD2	TGTGCCAGCAGTCTTAGTTACGTGGGACTAGCGGGAGATACGCAGTATTTT	CASSLSYVGLAGDTQYF
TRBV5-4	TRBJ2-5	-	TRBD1	TGTGCCAGCAGCTCGACAGGGGGGGAGACCCAGTACTTC	CASSSTGGETQYF
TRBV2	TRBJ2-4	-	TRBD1	TGTGCCAGCAGTGGACAGGGCAAAAACATTCAGTACTTC	CASSGQGKNIQYF
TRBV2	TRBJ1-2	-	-	TGTGCCAGCAGGGGTATTACCTCCTATGGCTACACCTTC	CASRGITSYGYTF
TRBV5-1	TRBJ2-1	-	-	TGCGCCAGCAGCTTGGGACTAGAGCTCCATGAGCAGTTCTTC	CASSLGLELHEQFF
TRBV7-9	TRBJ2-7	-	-	TGTGCCAGCAGCTTAGATAGGTCCAGCCCTTACGAGCAGTACTTC	CASSLDRSSPYEQYF
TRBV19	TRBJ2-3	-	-	TGTGCCAGTAGCAGCCGGCGGGACCCTGGGAGAGATACGCAGTATTTT	CASSSRRDPGRDTQYF
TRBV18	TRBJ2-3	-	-	TGTGCCAGCTCACCTCCTGGGCCTAGAGATACGCAGTATTTT	CASSPPGPRDTQYF
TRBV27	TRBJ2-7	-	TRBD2	TGTGCCAGCAGTCTCAAACTAGCGGGAGTGTACGAGCAGTACTTC	CASSLKLAGVYEQYF
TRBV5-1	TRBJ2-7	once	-	TGCGCCAGCAGCCCCGGGACTGGATCCTACGAGCAGTACTTC	CASSPGTGSYEQYF
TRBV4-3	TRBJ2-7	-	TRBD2	TGCGCCAGCAGCCGGGGACTAGCGGGTTACGAGCAGTACTTC	CASSRGLAGYEQYF
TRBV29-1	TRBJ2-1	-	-	TGCAGCGTTGTTGCAGTATACAATGAGCAGTTCTTC	CSVVAVYNEQFF
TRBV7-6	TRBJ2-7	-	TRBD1	TGTGCCAGCACCTTCCGGGACAGGGGCTACGAGCAGTACTTC	CASTFRDRGYEQYF
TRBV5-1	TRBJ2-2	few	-	TGCGCCAGCAGCAACGGGATTTACACCGGGGAGCTGTTTTTT	CASSNGIYTGELFF
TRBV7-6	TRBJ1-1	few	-	TGTGCCAGCAGCTTAGTGGGCCAGGCCAACACTGAAGCTTTCTTT	CASSLVGQANTEAFF
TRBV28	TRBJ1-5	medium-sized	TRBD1	TGTGCCAGCAGTTTGACAGGGGCAGTATCCGTCGGGCCCCAGCATTTT	CASSLTGAVSVGPQHF
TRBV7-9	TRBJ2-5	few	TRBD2	TGTGCCAGCAGCGGGACTAGCGGGAGGCAGACCCAGTACTTC	CASSGTSGRQTQYF
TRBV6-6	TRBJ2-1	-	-	TGTGCCAGCAGTCCCTTCAATGAGGTGCAGTTCTTC	CASSPFNEVQFF
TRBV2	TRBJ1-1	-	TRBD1	TGTGCCAGCAGTGAAGACAGGGGGCCCACTGAAGCTTTCTTT	CASSEDRGPTEAFF
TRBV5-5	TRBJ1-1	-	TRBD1	TGTGCCAGCAGCCATGCCGGGACAGACATGAAGATCCTAGCTTTCTTT	CASSHAGTDMKILAFF
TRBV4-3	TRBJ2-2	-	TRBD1	TGCGCCAGCAGCCCTGGGACAGTCGGGGAGCTGTTTTTT	CASSPGTVGELFF
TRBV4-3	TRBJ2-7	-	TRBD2	TGCGCCAGCAGCCAGGGTTTGTGGGAGGGCCCGGGTGAGCAGTACTTC	CASSQGLWEGPGEQYF
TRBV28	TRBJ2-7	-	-	TGTGCCAGCAGGGCCGGGCCTCGACACAACGAGCAGTACTTC	CASRAGPRHNEQYF
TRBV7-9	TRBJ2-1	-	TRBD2	TGTGCCAGCAGCTTTTCACCCGGGACTAGCGGGAGTTACAATGAGCAGTTCTTC	CASSFSPGTSGSYNEQFF
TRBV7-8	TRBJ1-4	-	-	TGTGCCAGCAGCAAAACATCGGCTAGCGAAAAACTGTTTTTT	CASSKTSASEKLFF
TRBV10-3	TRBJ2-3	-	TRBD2	TGTGCCATCAGTGACCTCATGGGCGGGAGTAAGCCAGATACGCAGTATTTT	CAISDLMGGSKPDTQYF
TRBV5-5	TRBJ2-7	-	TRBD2	TGTGCCAGCAGCTTGATGCGGACTAGCGGAGGGGTCGAGCAGTACTTC	CASSLMRTSGGVEQYF
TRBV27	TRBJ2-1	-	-	TGTGCCAGCACAAGGCTCCCCTACAATGAGCAGTTCTTC	CASTRLPYNEQFF